Here is one TCR beta chain with its context. This CDR3 region has 14 residues. The germline gives CDR1 MNHNS, CDR2 SASEGT. V lost 0 bases and J 9 bases, leaving 12 bases between the germline ends. The source of the sample is a study of blood T cell repertoires in COVID-19. Background on the study: T cells, B-cell-depleted T cells, or PBMCs provided the cDNA or gDNA that served as material.

The table came from immunoSEQ multiplex PCR; TCRdb's copy has only in-frame clones and leaves some out. In the table there are around 100,000 clones, approximately 93% of which are singletons. Sequencing used peripheral blood. This receptor was taken from a man in his forties or fifties with active COVID-19. The chain is built from TRBV6-1 and TRBJ2-1, with D possibly matching TRBD2 (6 bases). The CDR3 bases are TGTGCCAGCAGTGAAGCGCTGGGGGGACTTGAGCAGTTCTTC. It specifies CASSEALGGLEQFF.